The 2 T cell receptor beta chains below come from one sample, sequenced in a study of blood T cell repertoires in COVID-19. Generated by immunoSEQ multiplex PCR, the TCRdb table keeps only in-frame clones and is missing some. The sample yields approximately 200,000 clones, less than 85% seen once. The sample was PBMCs or T cells enriched from blood (not recorded which). The origin of the receptors is a man aged 60-69 years who had recovered from COVID-19.

The rearrangement joins TRBV20-1 to TRBJ1-2; D unresolved. V gave up 6 bases and J gave up 2 bases, with 7 bases separating them. The length of the CDR3 is 11 residues. Per germline, CDR1 DFQATT and CDR2 SNEGSKA (reference sequence). The CDR3 DNA follows: TGCAGTGCGGGCAGCAACTATGGCTACACCTTC. This encodes CSAGSNYGYTF.

This rearrangement joins TRBV7-9 to TRBJ2-7; perhaps TRBD2 as D (6 bases). V was trimmed by 4 bases and J by 3 bases, leaving 13 bases between them. There are 14 residues in the CDR3. Looked up from germline, CDR1 is SEHNR and CDR2 is FQNEAQ (reference sequence). The DNA for the CDR3 is TGTGCCAGCAGCTACGGGAAGGAGGGCTACGAGCAGTACTTC. This codes for CASSYGKEGYEQYF.